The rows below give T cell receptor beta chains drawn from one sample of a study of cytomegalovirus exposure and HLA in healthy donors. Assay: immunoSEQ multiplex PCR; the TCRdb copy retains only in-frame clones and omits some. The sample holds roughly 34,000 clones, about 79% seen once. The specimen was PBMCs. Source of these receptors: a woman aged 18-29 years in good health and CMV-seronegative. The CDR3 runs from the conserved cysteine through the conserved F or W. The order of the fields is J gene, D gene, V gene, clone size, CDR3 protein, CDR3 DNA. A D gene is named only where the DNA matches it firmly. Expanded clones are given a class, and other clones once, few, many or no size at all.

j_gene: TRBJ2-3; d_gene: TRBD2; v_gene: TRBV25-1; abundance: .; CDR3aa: CASSRTSAPGADTQYF; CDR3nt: TGTGCCAGCAGTAGAACTAGCGCTCCGGGCGCAGATACGCAGTATTTT
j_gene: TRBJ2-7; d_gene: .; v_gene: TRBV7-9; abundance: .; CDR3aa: CASSPRGPSSYEQYF; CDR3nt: TGTGCCAGCAGCCCCAGGGGACCCAGCTCCTACGAGCAGTACTTC
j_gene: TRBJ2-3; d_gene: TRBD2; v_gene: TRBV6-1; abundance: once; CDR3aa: CASRAAGGVDTQYF; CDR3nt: TGTGCCAGCAGGGCCGCGGGAGGGGTGGATACGCAGTATTTT
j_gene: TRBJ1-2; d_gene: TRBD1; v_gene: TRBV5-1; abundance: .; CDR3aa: CASSGGTGDYGYPF; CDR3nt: TGCGCCAGCAGCGGTGGGACAGGGGACTATGGCTACCCCTTC
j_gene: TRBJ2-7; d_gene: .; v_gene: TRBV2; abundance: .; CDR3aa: CASSPEATEQYF; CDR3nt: TGTGCCAGCAGCCCCGAGGCCACCGAGCAGTACTTC
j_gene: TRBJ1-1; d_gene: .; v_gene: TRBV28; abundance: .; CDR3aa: CASSSIHGGEAFF; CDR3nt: TGTGCCAGCAGTTCCATACATGGCGGTGAAGCTTTCTTT
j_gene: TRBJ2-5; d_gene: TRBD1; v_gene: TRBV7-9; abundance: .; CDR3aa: CASLRDSQETQYF; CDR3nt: TGTGCCAGCCTTCGGGACAGCCAAGAGACCCAGTACTTC
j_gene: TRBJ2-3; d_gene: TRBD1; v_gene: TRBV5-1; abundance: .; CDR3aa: CASSPGQETDTQYF; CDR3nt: TGCGCCAGCAGCCCCGGACAGGAAACAGATACGCAGTATTTT
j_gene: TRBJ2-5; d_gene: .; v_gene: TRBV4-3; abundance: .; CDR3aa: CASSPSDGNQETQYF; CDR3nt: TGCGCCAGCAGCCCGTCGGACGGGAACCAAGAGACCCAGTACTTC
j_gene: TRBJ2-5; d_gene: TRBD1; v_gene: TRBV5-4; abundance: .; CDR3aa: CASSPGTALGTQYF; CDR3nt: TGTGCCAGCAGCCCTGGGACAGCCTTGGGGACCCAGTACTTC
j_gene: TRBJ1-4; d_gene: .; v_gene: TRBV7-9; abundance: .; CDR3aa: CSSSSTSGALWEKLFF; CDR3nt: TGTTCCAGCAGCTCGACCTCAGGGGCACTTTGGGAAAAACTGTTTTTT
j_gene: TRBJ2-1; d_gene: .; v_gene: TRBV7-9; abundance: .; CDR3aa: CASSPGSSEQFF; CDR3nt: TGTGCCAGCAGCCCGGGTAGCAGTGAGCAGTTCTTC
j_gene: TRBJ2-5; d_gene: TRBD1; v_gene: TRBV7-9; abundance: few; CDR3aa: CASSFKPGQQETQYF; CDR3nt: TGTGCCAGCAGCTTTAAACCGGGACAGCAAGAGACCCAGTACTTC
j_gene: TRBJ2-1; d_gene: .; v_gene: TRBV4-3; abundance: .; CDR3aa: CASSQSFMNEQFF; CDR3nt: TGCGCCAGCAGCCAATCGTTTATGAATGAGCAGTTCTTC
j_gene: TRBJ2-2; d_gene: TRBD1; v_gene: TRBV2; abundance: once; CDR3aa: CASRDRGQTGELFF; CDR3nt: TGTGCCAGCAGAGACAGGGGACAAACCGGGGAGCTGTTTTTT
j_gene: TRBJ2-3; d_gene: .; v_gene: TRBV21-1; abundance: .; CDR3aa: CASSTVARKTDTQYF; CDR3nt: TGTGCCAGCAGCACTGTAGCGAGGAAGACAGATACGCAGTATTTT
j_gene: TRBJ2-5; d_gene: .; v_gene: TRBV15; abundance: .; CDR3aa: CATSRVLMLAGETQYF; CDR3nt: TGTGCCACCAGCAGGGTATTGATGTTGGCGGGGGAGACCCAGTACTTC
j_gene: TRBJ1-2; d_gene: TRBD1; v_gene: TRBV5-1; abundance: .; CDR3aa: CASSLVQGAIYGYTF; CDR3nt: TGCGCCAGCAGCTTGGTACAGGGGGCGATCTATGGCTACACCTTC
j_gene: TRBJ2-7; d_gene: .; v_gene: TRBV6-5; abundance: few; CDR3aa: CASSYSIFSYEQYF; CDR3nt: TGTGCCAGCAGTTACTCGATCTTCTCCTACGAGCAGTACTTC
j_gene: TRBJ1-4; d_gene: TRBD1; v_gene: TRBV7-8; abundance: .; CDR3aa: CASSFRTGTGQGKLFF; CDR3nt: TGTGCCAGCAGCTTCAGAACCGGGACAGGGCAAGGAAAACTGTTTTTT
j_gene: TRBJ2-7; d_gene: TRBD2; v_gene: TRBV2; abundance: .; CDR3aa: CASRGTSGMVGYEQYF; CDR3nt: TGTGCCAGCAGGGGGACTAGCGGGATGGTAGGGTACGAGCAGTACTTC
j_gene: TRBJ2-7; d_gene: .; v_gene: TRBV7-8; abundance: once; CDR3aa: CASSGLGDEQYF; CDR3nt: TGTGCCAGCAGTGGGTTAGGGGACGAGCAGTACTTC
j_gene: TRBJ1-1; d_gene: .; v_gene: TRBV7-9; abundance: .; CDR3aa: CASSLRWGLNTEAFF; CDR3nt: TGTGCCAGCAGCTTACGTTGGGGCTTGAACACTGAAGCTTTCTTT
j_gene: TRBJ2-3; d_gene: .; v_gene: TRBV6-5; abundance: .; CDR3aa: CASSFSGSTDTQYF; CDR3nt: TGTGCCAGCAGTTTCAGCGGGAGCACAGATACGCAGTATTTT
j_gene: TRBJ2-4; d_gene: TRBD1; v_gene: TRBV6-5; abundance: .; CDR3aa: CASSSGQGGNIQYF; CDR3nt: TGTGCCAGCAGTTCCGGACAGGGAGGAAACATTCAGTACTTC
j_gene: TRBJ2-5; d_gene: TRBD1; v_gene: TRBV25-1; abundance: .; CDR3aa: CASSGPGQETQYF; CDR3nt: TGTGCCAGCAGTGGCCCGGGACAGGAGACCCAGTACTTC
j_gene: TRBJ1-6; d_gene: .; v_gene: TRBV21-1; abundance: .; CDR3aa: CASSLQGADDNSPLHF; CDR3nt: TGTGCCAGCAGCTTACAGGGGGCGGACGATAATTCACCCCTCCACTTT
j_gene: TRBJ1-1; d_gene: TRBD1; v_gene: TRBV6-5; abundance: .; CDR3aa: CASSYSGTGSSEAFF; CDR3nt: TGTGCCAGCAGTTACTCCGGGACAGGGTCATCCGAAGCTTTCTTT
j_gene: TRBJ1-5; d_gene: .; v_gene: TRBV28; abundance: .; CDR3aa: CASRTGSNNQPQNF; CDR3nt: TGTGCCAGCCGGACTGGTTCTAACAATCAGCCCCAGAATTTT
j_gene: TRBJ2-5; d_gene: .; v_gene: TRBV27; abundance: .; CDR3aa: CASSQGREETQYF; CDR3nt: TGTGCCAGCAGTCAGGGGAGAGAAGAGACCCAGTACTTC
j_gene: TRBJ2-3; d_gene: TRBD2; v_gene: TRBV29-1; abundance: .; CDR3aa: CSVGTQREATDTQYF; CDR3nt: TGCAGCGTTGGTACCCAGCGGGAGGCCACAGATACGCAGTATTTT
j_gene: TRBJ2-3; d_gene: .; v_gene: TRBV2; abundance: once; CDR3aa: CASMDYQGTLTDTQYF; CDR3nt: TGTGCCAGCATGGATTATCAAGGGACACTCACAGATACGCAGTATTTT